The present T cell receptor beta chain was sequenced within a study of tumor and adjacent non-tumor tissue in lung cancer. The template was RNA from unsorted bulk tissue. Newly diagnosed lung cancer patients had thoracic surgery in China, August–November 2014, without prior chemotherapy. TCRbeta libraries were built with three rounds of nested PCR, modified from ARM-PCR. One entry per CDR3 protein, called by TCRdb with MiXCR from the multiplex PCR reads. The sample lists more than 85,000 distinct CDR3 sequences, 84% seen once, with about 22% in the top ten. This CDR3 region has 13 residues. V was cut by 7 bases and J by 4 bases, with 10 bases left in between. Germline V gene sequence: CDR1 MDHEN, CDR2 SYDVKM. Overall study findings and caveats: Tumor TCR diversity, when higher, was linked to shorter survival. Significantly higher TCR diversity was found in tumor than normal lung.

In the case of this clonotype: Its antigen remains unidentified. A much larger clone lies one base from this, so it may be a read error.

This receptor was taken from a man aged 65-85 years with non-small cell lung cancer. The V gene is TRBV28, the J gene TRBJ1-4; no reliable D call. The specimen sequenced was lung tumor tissue. CDR3: CASNWVYNEKLFF. CDR3 in DNA: TGTGCCAGCAACTGGGTTTATAATGAAAAACTGTTTTTT. Full variable domain (remainder filled in from reference TRBV28 and TRBJ1-4): DVKVTQSSRYLVKRTGEKVFLECVQDMDHENMFWYRQDPGLGLRLIYFSYDVKMKEKGDIPEGYSVSREKKERFSLILESASTNQTSMYLCASNWVYNEKLFFGSGTQLSVL.